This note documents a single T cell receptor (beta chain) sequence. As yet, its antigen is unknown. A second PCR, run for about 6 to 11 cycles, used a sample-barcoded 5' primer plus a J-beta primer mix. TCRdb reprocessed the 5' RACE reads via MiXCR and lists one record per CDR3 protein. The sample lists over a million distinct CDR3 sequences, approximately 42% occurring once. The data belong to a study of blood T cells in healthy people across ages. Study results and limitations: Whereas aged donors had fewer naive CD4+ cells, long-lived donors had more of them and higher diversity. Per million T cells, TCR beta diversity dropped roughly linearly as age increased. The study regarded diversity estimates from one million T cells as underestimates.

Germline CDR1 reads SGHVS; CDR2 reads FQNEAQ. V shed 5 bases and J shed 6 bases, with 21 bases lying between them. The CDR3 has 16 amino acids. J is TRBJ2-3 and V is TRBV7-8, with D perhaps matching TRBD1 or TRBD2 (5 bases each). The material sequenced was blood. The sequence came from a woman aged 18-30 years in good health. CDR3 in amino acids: CASSGGGESHTDTQYF. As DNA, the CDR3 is TGTGCCAGCAGCGGTGGGGGAGAGAGTCACACTGATACGCAGTATTTT. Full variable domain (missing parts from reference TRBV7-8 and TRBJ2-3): GAGVSQSPRYKVAKRGQDVALRCDPISGHVSLFWYQQALGQGPEFLTYFQNEAQLDKSGLPSDRFFAERPEGSVSTLKIQRTQQEDSAVYLCASSGGGESHTDTQYFGPGTRLTVL.